This TCR beta chain was recorded in a study of T cell responses to AZD1222 COVID-19 vaccine. Study outcomes and limitations: Only after the peak T cell response were repertoires sampled.

Concerning this clone: Its antigen remains unidentified.

The CDR3 is made up of 14 amino acids. Looked up from germline, CDR1 is MNHEY and CDR2 is SMNVEV (reference sequence). Trimming cost V 3 bases and J 0 bases; bases outside gene matches: 2. The repertoire was sequenced with immunoSEQ multiplex PCR; TCRdb's copy has only in-frame clones and lacks some. The top ten clones hold more than 5% of a sample with about 160,000 clones, about nine tenths of them seen once. The chain employs TRBV27 and TRBJ2-7; 7 bases are a match to TRBD1. The source is an adult in good health. The specimen was peripheral blood, collected on day 0 of AZD1222 vaccination. The CDR3 protein is CASSLGTVSYEQYF. The CDR3 region has the DNA TGTGCCAGCAGTTTGGGGACAGTCTCCTACGAGCAGTACTTC.